This T cell receptor (beta chain) was identified during a study of blood T cell repertoires in COVID-19 (TCRdb year 2020). Background for the entire study: Collaborator samples came from the United States, Italy and Spain and covered acute and convalescent phases of COVID-19. The prospective study material was composed of cDNA or gDNA derived from T cells, B-cell-depleted T cells, or PBMCs. Deeply sampled blood TCRbeta repertoires from subjects exposed to, actively infected with, or recovered from COVID-19 were included in the dataset. The repertoires were made available in a free public database intended to serve as a resource for research on the immune response to SARS-CoV-2. Samples came from the ongoing ImmuneRACE study (first 160 participants) plus 1,254 subjects from 6 global collaborators. Sample metadata almost always included a de-identified subject ID, COVID-19 status, age in years and sex. Where available, HLA class I and class II types were obtained from metadata supplied by the sample provider rather than from assay-based typing.

Paper-wide results and their limitations: Clinical and demographic metadata were provided uncurated, with the amount varying by source and participant.

The CDR3 holds 13 amino acids from the cysteine to the phenylalanine. This entry keeps only the CDR3 DNA: 39 bases, framed from base 1. Taken from the germline V gene (reference sequence), the CDR1 and CDR2 loops are MNHEY and SMNVEV. V lost 7 bases and J lost 2 bases, and the count of bases not matched to a germline gene is 4. Collaborating institutions collected whole blood in K2EDTA tubes following their own protocols. For TCRbeta analysis, collaborator samples were shipped as frozen whole blood, as isolated PBMCs, or as DNA extracted from either sample type. Comments on this clone: The antigen it recognizes is unknown. No much larger clone exists at a distance of one base, and base qualities are not known.

TCRbeta CDR3 regions were amplified from genomic DNA using the immunoSEQ Assay, a bias-controlled multiplex PCR. The paper's data handling went like this. The number of nucleated cells in each sample was estimated from the amplification of reference gene primers within the assay. To quantify the absolute abundance of each unique TCRbeta CDR3 rearrangement, sequence reads were collapsed and filtered. Productive Simpson clonality was computed per sample as the square root of Simpson's diversity index over productive rearrangements. TCRdb mirrors the immuneACCESS table, restricted to in-frame sequences. Some clones are absent from its copies; in checked studies, under half trace to an unresolved V gene, and the reason for the others is unknown. The V and J calls and clone size come from that table; D and trimming were worked out from the DNA. This sample holds approximately 230,000 clones; around 83% were observed only once. The ten top clones hold around 5.4% of the sample.

The clonotype was recovered from a man older than 75 with acute or convalescent COVID-19. The V and J genes are TRBV27 and TRBJ2-7; 8 bases in the middle match TRBD1. Source material: peripheral blood. The CDR3 in this case is CASKDRGTYEQYF. The DNA sequence is as follows: TGTGCCAGCAAAGACAGGGGAACCTACGAGCAGTACTTC.